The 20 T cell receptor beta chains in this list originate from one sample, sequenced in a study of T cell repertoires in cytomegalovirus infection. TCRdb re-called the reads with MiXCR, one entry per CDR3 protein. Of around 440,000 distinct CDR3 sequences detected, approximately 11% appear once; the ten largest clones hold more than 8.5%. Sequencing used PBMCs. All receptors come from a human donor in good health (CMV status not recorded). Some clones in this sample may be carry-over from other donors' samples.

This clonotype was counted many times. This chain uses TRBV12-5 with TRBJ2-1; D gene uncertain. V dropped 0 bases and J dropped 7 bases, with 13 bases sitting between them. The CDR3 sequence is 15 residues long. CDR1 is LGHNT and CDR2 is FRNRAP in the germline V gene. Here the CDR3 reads CASGLVLRSLNEQFF. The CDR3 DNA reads TGTGCTAGTGGTTTGGTGTTACGATCCTTGAATGAGCAGTTCTTC.

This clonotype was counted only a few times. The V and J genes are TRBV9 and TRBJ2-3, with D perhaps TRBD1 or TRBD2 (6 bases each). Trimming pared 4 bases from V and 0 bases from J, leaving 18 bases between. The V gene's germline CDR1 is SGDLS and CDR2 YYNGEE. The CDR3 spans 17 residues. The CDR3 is CASSQAGAGTSTDTQYF. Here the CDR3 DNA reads TGTGCCAGCAGCCAAGCAGGGGCGGGGACTAGCACAGATACGCAGTATTTT.

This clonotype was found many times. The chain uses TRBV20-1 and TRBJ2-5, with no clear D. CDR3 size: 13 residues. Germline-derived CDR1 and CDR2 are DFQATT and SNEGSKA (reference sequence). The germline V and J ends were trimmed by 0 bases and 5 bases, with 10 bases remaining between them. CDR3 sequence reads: CSARDLGGETQYF. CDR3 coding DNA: TGCAGTGCTAGAGATCTCGGTGGGGAGACCCAGTACTTC.

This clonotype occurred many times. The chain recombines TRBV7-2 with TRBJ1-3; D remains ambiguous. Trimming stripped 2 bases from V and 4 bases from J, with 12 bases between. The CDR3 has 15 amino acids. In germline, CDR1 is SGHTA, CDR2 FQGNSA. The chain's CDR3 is CASSLTPQRGNTIYF. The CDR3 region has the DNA TGTGCCAGCAGCTTAACCCCCCAGAGGGGAAACACCATATATTTT.

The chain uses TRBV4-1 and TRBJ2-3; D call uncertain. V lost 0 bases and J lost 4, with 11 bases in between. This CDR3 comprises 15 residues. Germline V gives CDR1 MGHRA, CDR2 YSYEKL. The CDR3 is CASSQDYQRSDTQYF. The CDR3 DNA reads TGCGCCAGCAGCCAAGATTACCAAAGATCAGATACGCAGTATTTT.

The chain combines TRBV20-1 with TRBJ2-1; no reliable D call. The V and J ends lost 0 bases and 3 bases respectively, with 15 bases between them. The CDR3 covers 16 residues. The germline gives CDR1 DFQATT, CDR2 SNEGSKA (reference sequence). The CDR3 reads CSARDRANSDYNEQFF. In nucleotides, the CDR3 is TGCAGTGCTAGAGACAGAGCTAATAGTGACTACAATGAGCAGTTCTTC.

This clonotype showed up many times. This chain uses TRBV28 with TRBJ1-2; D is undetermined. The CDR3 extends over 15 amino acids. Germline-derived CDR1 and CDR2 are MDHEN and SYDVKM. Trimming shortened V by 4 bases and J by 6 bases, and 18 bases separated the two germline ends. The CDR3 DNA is TGTGCCAGCAGTTCGACAACGGGGAACGCCGATGGCTACACCTTC. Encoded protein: CASSSTTGNADGYTF.

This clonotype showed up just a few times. CDR3 amino acids: CSARPPDRVVYGYTF. The CDR3 bases are TGCAGTGCTAGACCCCCGGACAGGGTAGTCTATGGCTACACCTTC. This rearrangement joins TRBV20-1 to TRBJ1-2; 8 bases agree with TRBD1. Germline V lookup: CDR1 DFQATT, CDR2 SNEGSKA (reference sequence). This CDR3 contains 15 residues. V lost 2 bases to trimming and J lost 4 bases; unmatched junction nucleotides: 9.

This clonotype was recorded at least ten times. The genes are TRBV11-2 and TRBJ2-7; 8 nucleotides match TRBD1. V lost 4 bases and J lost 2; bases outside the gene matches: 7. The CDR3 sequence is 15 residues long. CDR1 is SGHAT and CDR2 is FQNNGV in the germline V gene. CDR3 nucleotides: TGTGCCAGCAGCTATGACAGGGGAGGCCCCTACGAGCAGTACTTC. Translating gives CASSYDRGGPYEQYF.

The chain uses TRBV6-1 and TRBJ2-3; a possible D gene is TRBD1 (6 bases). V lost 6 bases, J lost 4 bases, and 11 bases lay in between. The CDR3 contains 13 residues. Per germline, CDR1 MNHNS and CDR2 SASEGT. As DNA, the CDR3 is TGTGCCAGCAGGCAGGGGCGGGCAGATACGCAGTATTTT. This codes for CASRQGRADTQYF.

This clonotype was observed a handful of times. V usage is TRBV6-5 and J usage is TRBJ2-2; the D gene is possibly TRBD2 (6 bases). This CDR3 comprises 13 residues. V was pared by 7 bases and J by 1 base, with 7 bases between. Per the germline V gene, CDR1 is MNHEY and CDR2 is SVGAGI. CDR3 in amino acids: CASTEGNTGELFF. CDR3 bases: TGTGCCAGCACGGAGGGGAACACCGGGGAGCTGTTTTTT.

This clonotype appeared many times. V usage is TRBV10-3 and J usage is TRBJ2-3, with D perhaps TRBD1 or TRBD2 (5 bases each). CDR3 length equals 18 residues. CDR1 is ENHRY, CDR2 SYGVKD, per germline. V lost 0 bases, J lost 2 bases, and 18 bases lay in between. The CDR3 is CAISESGVPRPNTDTQYF. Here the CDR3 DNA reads TGTGCCATCAGTGAGTCGGGGGTCCCTAGACCTAACACAGATACGCAGTATTTT.

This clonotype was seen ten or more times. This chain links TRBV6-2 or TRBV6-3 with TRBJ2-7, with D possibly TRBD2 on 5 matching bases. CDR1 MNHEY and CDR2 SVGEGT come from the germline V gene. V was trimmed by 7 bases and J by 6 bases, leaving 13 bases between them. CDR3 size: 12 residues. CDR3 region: CASKGLVSEQYF. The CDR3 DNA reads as TGTGCCAGCAAAGGACTGGTGAGCGAGCAGTACTTC.

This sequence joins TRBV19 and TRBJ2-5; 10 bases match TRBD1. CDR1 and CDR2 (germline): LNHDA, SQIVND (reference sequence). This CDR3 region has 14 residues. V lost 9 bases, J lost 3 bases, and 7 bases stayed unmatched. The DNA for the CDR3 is TGTGCCAGCACCGGGACAGGGGCGAAAGAGACCCAGTACTTC. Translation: CASTGTGAKETQYF.

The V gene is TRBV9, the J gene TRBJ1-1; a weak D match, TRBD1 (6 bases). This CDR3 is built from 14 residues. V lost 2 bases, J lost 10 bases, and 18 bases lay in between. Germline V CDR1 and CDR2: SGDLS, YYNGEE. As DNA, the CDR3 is TGTGCCAGCAGCGTGGACAGCCTAGGTGTGATAGCTTTCTTT. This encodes CASSVDSLGVIAFF.

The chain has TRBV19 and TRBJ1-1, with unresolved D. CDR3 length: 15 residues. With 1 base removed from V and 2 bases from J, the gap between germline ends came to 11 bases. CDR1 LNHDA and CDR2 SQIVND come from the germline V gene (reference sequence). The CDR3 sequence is CASSIGGGINTEAFF. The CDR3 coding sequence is TGTGCCAGTAGTATAGGTGGAGGTATTAACACTGAAGCTTTCTTT.

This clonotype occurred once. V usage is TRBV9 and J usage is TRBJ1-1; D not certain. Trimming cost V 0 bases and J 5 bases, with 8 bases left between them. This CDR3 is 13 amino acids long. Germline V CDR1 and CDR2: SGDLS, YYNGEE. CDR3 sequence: CASSVGKWTEAFF. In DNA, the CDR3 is TGTGCCAGCAGCGTAGGAAAATGGACTGAAGCTTTCTTT.

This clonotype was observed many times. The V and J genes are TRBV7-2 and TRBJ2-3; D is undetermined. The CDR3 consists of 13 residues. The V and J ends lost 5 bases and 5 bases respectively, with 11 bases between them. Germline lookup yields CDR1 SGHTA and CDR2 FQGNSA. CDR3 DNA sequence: TGTGCCAGCAGCATACTACAGCGAGATACGCAGTATTTT. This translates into CASSILQRDTQYF.

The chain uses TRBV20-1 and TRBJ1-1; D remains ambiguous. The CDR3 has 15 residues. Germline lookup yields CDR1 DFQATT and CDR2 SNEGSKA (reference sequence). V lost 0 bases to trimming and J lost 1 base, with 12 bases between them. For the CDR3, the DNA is TGCAGTGCTAGAGACGGGAAAGGGTGGAACACTGAAGCTTTCTTT. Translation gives CSARDGKGWNTEAFF.

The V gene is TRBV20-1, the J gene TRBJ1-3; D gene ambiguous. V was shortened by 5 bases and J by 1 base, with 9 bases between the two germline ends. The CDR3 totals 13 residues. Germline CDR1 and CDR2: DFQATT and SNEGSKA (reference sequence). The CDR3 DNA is TGCAGTGCTCGCCGGCTATCTGGAAACACCATATATTTT. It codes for CSARRLSGNTIYF.